These T cell receptor beta chains were read from a single sample in a study of human T cells and chemical hapten exposure. Each CDR3 protein is one row after TCRdb ran MiXCR on the RACE reads. The data contain 65,000 to 95,000 distinct CDR3 sequences, more than 6.5% of them singletons. Sequences were derived from whole blood, sampled in connection with sensitization to the hapten diphenylcyclopropenone (DPC). The receptors derive from a woman in her 30s with alopecia areata. Some clones in this sample may be carry-over from other donors' samples. Both conserved end residues are part of each CDR3. The order of the fields is V gene, clone size, J gene, D gene, CDR3 protein, CDR3 DNA. D genes are given only for firm matches. Clone size is stated in some rows and not others, as once, few, many or a class when expanded.

>TRBV7-8|NA|TRBJ2-2|NA
CASSQVTRTTGELFF
TGTGCCAGCAGCCAAGTAACTAGAACCACCGGGGAGCTGTTTTTT
>TRBV20-1|few|TRBJ2-3|NA
CSAPDYGRRTSTDTQYF
TGCAGTGCCCCAGACTACGGACGGAGGACTAGCACAGATACGCAGTATTTT
>TRBV20-1|many|TRBJ1-4|NA
CSARSPGGAESWEKLFF
TGCAGTGCTAGATCACCGGGGGGGGCCGAGTCTTGGGAAAAACTGTTTTTT
>TRBV12-3/TRBV12-4|few|TRBJ1-1|NA
CASSPHMNTEAFF
TGTGCCAGCAGTCCACATATGAACACTGAAGCTTTCTTT
>TRBV12-3/TRBV12-4|few|TRBJ2-1|NA
CASSYGVQGEQFF
TGTGCCAGCAGTTACGGGGTCCAAGGTGAGCAGTTCTTC
>TRBV7-9|few|TRBJ1-6|NA
CASSLEGGAYNSPLHF
TGTGCCAGCAGCTTAGAAGGAGGGGCCTATAATTCACCCCTCCACTTT
>TRBV23-1|NA|TRBJ1-1|NA
CASSWHPFMNTEAFF
TGCGCCAGCAGTTGGCATCCATTCATGAACACTGAAGCTTTCTTT
>TRBV12-3/TRBV12-4|NA|TRBJ2-2|TRBD2
CASSPFGGRGGELFF
TGTGCCAGCAGTCCTTTTGGCGGGAGGGGCGGGGAGCTGTTTTTT
>TRBV20-1|many|TRBJ1-5|NA
CSAREPGREGQPQHF
TGCAGTGCTAGAGAACCGGGGAGGGAGGGTCAGCCCCAGCATTTT
>TRBV10-3|many|TRBJ2-1|TRBD1
CAISGQGGNEQFF
TGTGCCATCAGCGGACAGGGCGGCAATGAGCAGTTCTTC
>TRBV12-3/TRBV12-4|many|TRBJ1-2|NA
CASRGNQGYTF
TGTGCCAGCAGAGGGAACCAGGGCTACACCTTC
>TRBV6-2/TRBV6-3|many|TRBJ2-3|NA
CATISGASTDTQYF
TGTGCCACCATCTCGGGAGCTAGCACAGATACGCAGTATTTT
>TRBV12-3/TRBV12-4|many|TRBJ2-3|NA
CASSLVPRGTDTQYF
TGTGCCAGCAGTTTGGTTCCCAGGGGCACAGATACGCAGTATTTT
>TRBV10-2|few|TRBJ1-1|NA
CASSEAGEAFF
TGCGCCAGCAGTGAGGCAGGGGAAGCTTTCTTT
>TRBV20-1|many|TRBJ2-6|NA
CSARGTRQPPSGANVLTF
TGCAGTGCTAGAGGGACACGGCAACCCCCCTCTGGGGCCAACGTCCTGACTTTC
>TRBV29-1|NA|TRBJ2-7|TRBD1
CSVEGWDRSSYEQYF
TGCAGCGTTGAGGGGTGGGACAGGAGCTCCTACGAGCAGTACTTC
>TRBV23-1|NA|TRBJ1-2|TRBD1
CASSAQDRRPANYGYTF
TGCGCCAGCAGTGCCCAGGACAGGCGCCCAGCTAACTATGGCTACACCTTC
>TRBV15|few|TRBJ1-5|TRBD1
CATSRTGKNQPQHF
TGTGCCACCAGCAGGACAGGGAAAAATCAGCCCCAGCATTTT
>TRBV25-1|NA|TRBJ2-7|NA
CASSGPYEQYF
TGTGCCAGCAGTGGTCCCTACGAGCAGTACTTC
>TRBV19|few|TRBJ1-5|NA
CASSQTGQLNQPQHF
TGTGCCAGTAGTCAAACAGGGCAGCTCAATCAGCCCCAGCATTTT
>TRBV19|many|TRBJ2-1|TRBD2
CASSIALLAGAIDEQFF
TGTGCCAGTAGTATAGCTTTACTAGCGGGGGCTATAGATGAGCAGTTCTTC
>TRBV20-1|NA|TRBJ2-3|TRBD2
CSAREAGVTDTQYF
TGCAGTGCTAGAGAAGCGGGGGTTACAGATACGCAGTATTTT
>TRBV4-1|few|TRBJ1-1|TRBD1
CASSQALTGAYTEAFF
TGCGCCAGCAGCCAAGCCCTGACAGGGGCCTACACTGAAGCTTTCTTT
>TRBV20-1|many|TRBJ2-1|NA
CSASRQGSEQFF
TGCAGTGCTAGTCGGCAGGGAAGTGAGCAGTTCTTC
>TRBV29-1|few|TRBJ2-1|NA
CSVVLYGQANNEQFF
TGCAGCGTTGTACTTTACGGACAAGCCAACAATGAGCAGTTCTTC